The 14 T cell receptor beta chains presented below share a single source sample, sequenced in a study of T cell responses to AZD1222 COVID-19 vaccine. TCRdb's table, derived via immunoSEQ multiplex PCR, lists solely in-frame clones and lacks some. Altogether about 110,000 clones are present, approximately 90% being singletons, with the ten largest covering 6.5% to 9.5%. Sequenced material: peripheral blood, taken on day 0 of AZD1222 vaccination. These receptors came from an adult in good health.

The chain joins TRBV6-5 to TRBJ2-2; D perhaps matches TRBD2 (5 bases). Germline CDR1 MNHEY, CDR2 SVGAGI. Trimming left V 8 bases short and J 6 bases short, with 16 bases between. CDR3 length: 14 amino acids. In DNA, the CDR3 is TGTGCCAGCCGCTGGACTCCGGAGGCCGGGGAGCTGTTTTTT. This gives the protein CASRWTPEAGELFF.

The V and J genes are TRBV29-1 and TRBJ1-1, with 8 bases aligning to TRBD1. V was clipped by 1 base and J by 11 bases; unmatched bases: 9. Germline V lookup: CDR1 SQVTM, CDR2 ANQGSEA. This CDR3 is built from 13 residues. The CDR3: CSVEGTQGARAFF. The CDR3 DNA follows: TGCAGCGTTGAAGGGACCCAGGGGGCCCGGGCTTTCTTT.

The chain links TRBV4-3 to TRBJ1-1, with D possibly TRBD1 on 6 matching bases. This CDR3 is built from 15 residues. In germline, CDR1 is LGHNA, CDR2 YSLEER. V lost 3 bases to trimming and J lost 5 bases, with 16 bases between them. In DNA form, the CDR3 reads TGCGCCAGCAGCCAGGGTAGGGGGATGAGTACTGAAGCTTTCTTT. It codes for CASSQGRGMSTEAFF.

This clone was counted a single time. The V call is TRBV5-1, the J call TRBJ2-1; 7 nucleotides agree with TRBD2. In germline, CDR1 is SGHRS, CDR2 YFSETQ. The length of the CDR3 is 16 residues. With 8 bases clipped from V and 0 bases from J, the junction kept 11 bases outside the gene matches. CDR3 DNA: TGCGCCAGTAGCCCCCTAGCGGCGAGCTCCTACAATGAGCAGTTCTTC. Protein sequence: CASSPLAASSYNEQFF. Using reference TRBV5-1 and TRBJ2-1 for the parts outside the CDR3, the full variable domain is KAGVTQTPRYLIKTRGQQVTLSCSPISGHRSVSWYQQTPGQGLQFLFEYFSETQRNKGNFPGRFSGRQFSNSRSEMNVSTLELGDSALYLCASSPLAASSYNEQFFGPGTRLTVL.

This clone was detected once. J is TRBJ2-1 and V is TRBV10-3, with TRBD2 matching 14 bases. The CDR3 covers 17 residues. J lost 4 bases, V lost 4 bases, and 6 bases had no gene match. The germline V gene encodes CDR1 ENHRY and CDR2 SYGVKD. Written as DNA, the CDR3 is TGTGCCATCAGTGCGGGGACTAGCGGGGGCCAATACAATGAGCAGTTCTTC. Its protein product is CAISAGTSGGQYNEQFF.

The chain has TRBV5-1 and TRBJ2-7; 8 bases map to TRBD1. The CDR3 spans 15 residues. J was trimmed by 7 bases and V by 3 bases; bases with no gene match: 12. Germline V lookup: CDR1 SGHRS, CDR2 YFSETQ. The CDR3 coding sequence is TGCGCCAGCAGCTCGCAGGGGGCGAGGGACAGTGAGCAGTACTTC. Protein: CASSSQGARDSEQYF.

The chain links TRBV6-2 or TRBV6-3 to TRBJ2-3; 12 bases agree with TRBD2. V was pared by 5 bases and J by 0 bases, with 3 bases of the junction left unmatched. Germline loops: CDR1 MNHEY, CDR2 SVGEGT. This CDR3 comprises 16 residues. The CDR3: CASSDGLAGSTDTQYF. CDR3 nucleotides: TGTGCCAGCAGTGACGGACTAGCGGGGAGCACAGATACGCAGTATTTT.

The chain has TRBV10-3 and TRBJ1-5; D is uncertain. The germline gives CDR1 ENHRY, CDR2 SYGVKD. V was trimmed by 6 bases and J by 1 base, leaving 13 bases between them. The CDR3 totals 15 residues. This CDR3 is CAISNDGMSNQPQHF. For the CDR3, the DNA is TGTGCCATCAGCAACGACGGAATGAGCAATCAGCCCCAGCATTTT.

The rearrangement links TRBV6-5 to TRBJ2-5, with D hard to call. Trimming pared 5 bases from V and 7 bases from J, leaving 11 bases between. CDR1 is MNHEY and CDR2 is SVGAGI in the germline V gene. The CDR3 sequence is 12 residues long. Here the CDR3 reads CASSRVVGTQYF. CDR3 nucleotide sequence: TGTGCCAGCAGTAGGGTAGTAGGGACCCAGTACTTC.

CDR3: CASSLVGQGTTGNTIYF. In DNA, the CDR3 is TGTGCCAGCAGCTTAGTAGGACAGGGTACGACTGGAAACACCATATATTTT. The chain carries TRBV7-6 and TRBJ1-3; 8 nucleotides line up with TRBD1. This CDR3 is built from 17 residues. CDR1 and CDR2 from the germline V gene are SGHVS and FNYEAQ. Trimming at V came to 1 base and at J to 2 bases, leaving 7 bases not matched to a gene.

This clone was seen a single time. This rearrangement joins TRBV5-4 to TRBJ2-1; a possible D gene is TRBD2 (6 bases). The V gene's germline CDR1 is SGHNT and CDR2 YYREEE (reference sequence). Deletions cut 3 bases from V and 5 bases from J, with 15 bases between. This CDR3 is 15 amino acids long. Here the CDR3 DNA reads TGTGCCAGCAGCTCATTTACGCGGGGTCACAATGAGCAGTTCTTC. It is translated as CASSSFTRGHNEQFF.

V is TRBV5-4 and J is TRBJ2-7; the match to TRBD2 covers 10 bases. The V and J ends lost 3 bases and 1 base, in that order; junction bases with no gene match: 7. Germline CDR1 reads SGHNT; CDR2 reads YYREEE (reference sequence). CDR3 length equals 16 residues. The CDR3 DNA sequence: TGTGCCAGCAGCTCGGCGACTAGCGGGCTTTCCTACGAGCAGTACTTC. Protein sequence: CASSSATSGLSYEQYF.

The rearrangement joins TRBV6-5 to TRBJ2-7, with 7 bases aligning to TRBD2. The CDR3 covers 14 residues. With V trimmed by 6 bases and J by 7 bases, 12 bases remained unmatched. The germline V gene has CDR1 MNHEY and CDR2 SVGAGI. The CDR3 DNA is TGTGCCAGCAGGACTAGCATCTTATCGTGGGAGCAGTACTTC. It codes for CASRTSILSWEQYF.

The chain recombines TRBV5-5 with TRBJ2-7, with 7 bases identical to TRBD2. There are 15 residues in the CDR3. Germline V lookup: CDR1 SGHKS, CDR2 YYEKEE (reference sequence). The V segment lost 1 base and the J segment 7 bases; nucleotides outside the gene matches: 11. The CDR3 region is CASSLLTSAPQEQYF. CDR3 bases: TGTGCCAGCAGCTTGCTCACTAGCGCCCCTCAGGAGCAGTACTTC.